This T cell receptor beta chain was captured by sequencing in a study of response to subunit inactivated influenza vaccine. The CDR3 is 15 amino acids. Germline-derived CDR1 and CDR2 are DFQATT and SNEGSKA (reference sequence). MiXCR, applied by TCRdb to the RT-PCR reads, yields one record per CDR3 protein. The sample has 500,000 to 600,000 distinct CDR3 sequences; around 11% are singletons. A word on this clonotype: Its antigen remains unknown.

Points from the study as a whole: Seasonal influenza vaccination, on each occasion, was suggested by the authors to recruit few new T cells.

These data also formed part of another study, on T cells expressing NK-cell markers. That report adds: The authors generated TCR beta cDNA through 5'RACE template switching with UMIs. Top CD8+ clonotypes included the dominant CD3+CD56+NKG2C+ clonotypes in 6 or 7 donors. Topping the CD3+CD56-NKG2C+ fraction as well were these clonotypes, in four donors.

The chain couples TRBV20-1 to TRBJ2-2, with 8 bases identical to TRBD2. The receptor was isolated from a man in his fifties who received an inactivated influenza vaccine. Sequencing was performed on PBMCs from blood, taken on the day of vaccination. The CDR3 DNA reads TGCAGCCCTAGCCCTATGCGGGGGGACACCGGGGAGCTGTTTTTT. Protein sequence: CSPSPMRGDTGELFF.